The TCR beta chain described here comes from a study of technical replicates of blood from several donors. The CDR3 extends over 15 amino acids. Germline assignment: CDR1 SGHTA and CDR2 FQGTGA. Trimming pared 5 bases from V and 0 bases from J, leaving 13 bases between. Data came from immunoSEQ multiplex PCR; TCRdb stores just in-frame clones and leaves some out. The table lists roughly 68,000 clones, 91% of them singletons. Material for sequencing was PBMCs. This clonotype was sampled from a human donor in good health. Some clones in this sample may be carry-over from other donors' samples. The gene calls are TRBV7-3 and TRBJ2-5, with D possibly being TRBD2 (7 bases). CDR3 in amino acids: CASSPRGGHQETQYF. The CDR3 DNA is TGTGCCAGCAGCCCAAGGGGGGGCCACCAAGAGACCCAGTACTTC.